Following are 2 T cell receptor beta chains from one sample sequenced in a study of graft-versus-host responses after intestinal transplantation. Clones were sequenced by immunoSEQ multiplex PCR, and TCRdb holds only the in-frame ones, with some missing. The sample carries 25,000 to 35,000 clones, 90% to 95% recorded once. The sample here was PBMCs, taken 66 days after intestinal transplant. Receptors were obtained from a human patient who received an intestinal transplant, so some T cells may come from the graft donor.

V is TRBV9 and J is TRBJ1-1; D is unclear. CDR3 size: 11 residues. Germline V lookup: CDR1 SGDLS, CDR2 YYNGEE. Trimming removed 5 bases at V and 6 bases at J, with 8 bases between. CDR3 nucleotides: TGTGCCAGCAGGTCTGGAGCTGAAGCTTTCTTT. Protein sequence: CASRSGAEAFF.

This clone has only one observation. The chain carries TRBV7-2 and TRBJ2-1, with a tentative D call TRBD2 (6 bases). The CDR3 covers 16 residues. Looked up from germline, CDR1 is SGHTA and CDR2 is FQGNSA. V lost 1 base and J lost 3, with 13 bases in between. For the CDR3, the DNA is TGTGCCAGCAGCTTAGTTATCCTAGCGAACTACAATGAGCAGTTCTTC. This encodes CASSLVILANYNEQFF. The variable domain in full, completed from reference TRBV7-2 and TRBJ2-1, reads GAGVSQSPSNKVTEKGKDVELRCDPISGHTALYWYRQSLGQGLEFLIYFQGNSAPDKSGLPSDRFSAERTGGSVSTLTIQRTQQEDSAVYLCASSLVILANYNEQFFGPGTRLTVL.